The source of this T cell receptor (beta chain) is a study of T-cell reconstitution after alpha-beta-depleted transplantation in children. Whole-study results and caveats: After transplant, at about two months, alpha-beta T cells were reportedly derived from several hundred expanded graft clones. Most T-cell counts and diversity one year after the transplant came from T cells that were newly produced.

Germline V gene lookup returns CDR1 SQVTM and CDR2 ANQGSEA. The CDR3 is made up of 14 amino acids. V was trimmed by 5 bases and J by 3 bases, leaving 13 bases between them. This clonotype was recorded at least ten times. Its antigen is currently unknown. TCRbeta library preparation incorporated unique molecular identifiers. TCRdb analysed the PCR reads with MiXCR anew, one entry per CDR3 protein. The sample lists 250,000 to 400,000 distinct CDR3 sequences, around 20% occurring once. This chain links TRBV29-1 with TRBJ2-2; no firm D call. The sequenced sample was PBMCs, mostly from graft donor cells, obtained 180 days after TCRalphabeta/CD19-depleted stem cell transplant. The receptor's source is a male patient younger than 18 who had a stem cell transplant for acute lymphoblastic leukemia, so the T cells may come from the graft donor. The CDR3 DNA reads TGCAGCGTTTCCGCCGGAGAGGACACCGGGGAGCTGTTTTTT. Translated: CSVSAGEDTGELFF.